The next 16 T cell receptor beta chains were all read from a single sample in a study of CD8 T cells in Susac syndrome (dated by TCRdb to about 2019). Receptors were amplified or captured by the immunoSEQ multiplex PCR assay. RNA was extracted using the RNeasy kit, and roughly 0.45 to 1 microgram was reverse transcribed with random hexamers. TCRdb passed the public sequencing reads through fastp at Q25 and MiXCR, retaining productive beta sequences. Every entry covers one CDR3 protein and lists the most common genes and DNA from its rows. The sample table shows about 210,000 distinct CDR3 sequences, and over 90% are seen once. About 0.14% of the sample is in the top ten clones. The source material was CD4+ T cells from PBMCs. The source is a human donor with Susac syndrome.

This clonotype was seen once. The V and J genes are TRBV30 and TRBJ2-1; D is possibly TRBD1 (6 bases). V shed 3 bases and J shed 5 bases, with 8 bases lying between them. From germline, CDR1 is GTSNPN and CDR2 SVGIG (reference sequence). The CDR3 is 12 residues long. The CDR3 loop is CAWRGGNNEQFF. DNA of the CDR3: TGTGCCTGGAGAGGGGGAAACAATGAGCAGTTCTTC. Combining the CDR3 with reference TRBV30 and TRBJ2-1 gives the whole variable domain SQTIHQWPATLVQPVGSPLSLECTVEGTSNPNLYWYRQAAGRGLQLLFYSVGIGQISSEVPQNLSASRPQDRQFILSSKKLLLSDSGFYLCAWRGGNNEQFFGPGTRLTVL.

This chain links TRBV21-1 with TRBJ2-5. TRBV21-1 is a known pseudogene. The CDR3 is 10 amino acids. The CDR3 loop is CASSRGTQYF. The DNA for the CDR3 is TGTGCCAGCAGCAGGGGGACCCAGTACTTC.

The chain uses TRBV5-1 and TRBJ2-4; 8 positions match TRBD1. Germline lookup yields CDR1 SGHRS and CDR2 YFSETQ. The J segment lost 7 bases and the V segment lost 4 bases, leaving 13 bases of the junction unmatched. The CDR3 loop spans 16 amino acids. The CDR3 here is CASSTGGQGQLNIQYF. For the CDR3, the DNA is TGCGCCAGCAGCACAGGGGGGCAGGGGCAATTGAACATTCAGTACTTC.

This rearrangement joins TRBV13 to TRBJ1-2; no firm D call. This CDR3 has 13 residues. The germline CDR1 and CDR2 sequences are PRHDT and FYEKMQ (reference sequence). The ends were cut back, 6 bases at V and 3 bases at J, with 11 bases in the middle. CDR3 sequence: CASSRTGYYGYTF. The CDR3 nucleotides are TGTGCCAGCAGTCGTACGGGGTACTATGGCTACACCTTC.

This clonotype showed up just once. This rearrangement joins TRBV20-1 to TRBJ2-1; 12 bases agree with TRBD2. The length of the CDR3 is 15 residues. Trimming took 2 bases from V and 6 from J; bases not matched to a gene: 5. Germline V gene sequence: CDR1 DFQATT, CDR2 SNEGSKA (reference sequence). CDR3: CSARPRLAGANEQFF. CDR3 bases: TGCAGTGCTAGACCTAGACTAGCGGGGGCCAATGAGCAGTTCTTC.

CDR3 DNA: TGTGCCAGCAGCTTCACCACCGGGACAGGGGATTCACCCCTCCACTTT. Residues: CASSFTTGTGDSPLHF. This chain joins TRBV7-9 and TRBJ1-6; 10 nucleotides agree with TRBD1. Germline V gives CDR1 SEHNR, CDR2 FQNEAQ (reference sequence). After removal of 3 bases from V and 8 bases from J, the junction contained 7 bases not matched to a gene. The CDR3 is 16 amino acids.

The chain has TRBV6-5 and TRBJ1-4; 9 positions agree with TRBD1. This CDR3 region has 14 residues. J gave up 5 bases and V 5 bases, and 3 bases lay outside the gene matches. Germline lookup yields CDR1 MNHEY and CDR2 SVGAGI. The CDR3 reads CASSDDRGNEKLFF. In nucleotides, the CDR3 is TGTGCCAGCAGTGACGACAGGGGGAATGAAAAACTGTTTTTT.

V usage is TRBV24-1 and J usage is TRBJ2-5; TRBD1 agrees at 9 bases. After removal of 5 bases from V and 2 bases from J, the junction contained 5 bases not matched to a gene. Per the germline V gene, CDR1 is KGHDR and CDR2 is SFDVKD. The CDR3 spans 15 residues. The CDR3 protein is CATSGPGTGQETQYF. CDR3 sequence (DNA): TGTGCCACCAGTGGGCCCGGGACAGGGCAAGAGACCCAGTACTTC.

CDR3 in DNA: TGCAGTGCTGGACTAGCGGACAATGAGCAGTTCTTC. The encoded protein is CSAGLADNEQFF. This chain joins TRBV20-1 and TRBJ2-1; 10 nucleotides agree with TRBD2. V shed 5 bases and J 5 bases; nucleotides not matched to a gene: 0. Per the germline V gene, CDR1 is DFQATT and CDR2 is SNEGSKA (reference sequence). The CDR3 runs to 12 residues.

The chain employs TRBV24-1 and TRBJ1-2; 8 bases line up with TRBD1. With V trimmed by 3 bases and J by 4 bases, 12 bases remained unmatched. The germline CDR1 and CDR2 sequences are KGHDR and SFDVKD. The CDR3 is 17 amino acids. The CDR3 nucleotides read TGTGCCACCAGTGATCCGGCCCGACAGGGGAACACCTATGGCTACACCTTC. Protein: CATSDPARQGNTYGYTF.

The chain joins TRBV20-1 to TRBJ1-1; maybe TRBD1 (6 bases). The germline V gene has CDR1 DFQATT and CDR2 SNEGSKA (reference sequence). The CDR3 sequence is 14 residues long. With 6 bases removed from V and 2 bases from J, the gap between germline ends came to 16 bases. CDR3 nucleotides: TGCAGTGCCGAAGGAGGACAGACCAACACTGAAGCTTTCTTT. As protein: CSAEGGQTNTEAFF.

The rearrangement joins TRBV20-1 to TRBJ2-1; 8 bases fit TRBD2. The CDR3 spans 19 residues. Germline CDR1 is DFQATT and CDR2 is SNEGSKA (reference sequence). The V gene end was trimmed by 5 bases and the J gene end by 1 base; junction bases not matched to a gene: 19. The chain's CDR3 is CSAPRQLGGGPSSYNEQFF. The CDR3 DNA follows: TGCAGTGCTCCGCGACAATTAGGCGGGGGGCCGTCTTCCTACAATGAGCAGTTCTTC.

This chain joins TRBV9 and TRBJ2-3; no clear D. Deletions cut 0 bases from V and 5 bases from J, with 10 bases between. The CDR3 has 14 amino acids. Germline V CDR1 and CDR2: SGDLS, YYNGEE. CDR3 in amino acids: CASSVGPPGDTQYF. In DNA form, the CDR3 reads TGTGCCAGCAGCGTAGGCCCACCAGGAGATACGCAGTATTTT. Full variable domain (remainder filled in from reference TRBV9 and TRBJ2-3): DSGVTQTPKHLITATGQRVTLRCSPRSGDLSVYWYQQSLDQGLQFLIQYYNGEERAKGNILERFSAQQFPDLHSELNLSSLELGDSALYFCASSVGPPGDTQYFGPGTRLTVL.

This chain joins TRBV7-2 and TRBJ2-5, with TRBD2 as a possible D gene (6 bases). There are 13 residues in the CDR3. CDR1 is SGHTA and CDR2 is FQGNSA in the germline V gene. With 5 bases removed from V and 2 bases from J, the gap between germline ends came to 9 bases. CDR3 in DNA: TGTGCCAGCAGCGGGGACTCGCAAGAGACCCAGTACTTC. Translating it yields CASSGDSQETQYF.

The CDR3 sequence: CAWRTGTDTQYF. Written as DNA, the CDR3 is TGTGCCTGGAGAACAGGGACAGATACGCAGTATTTT. The chain employs TRBV30 and TRBJ2-3; perhaps TRBD1 as D (6 bases). From germline, CDR1 is GTSNPN and CDR2 SVGIG (reference sequence). The CDR3 has 12 residues. V gave up 3 bases and J gave up 3 bases, with 7 bases separating them.

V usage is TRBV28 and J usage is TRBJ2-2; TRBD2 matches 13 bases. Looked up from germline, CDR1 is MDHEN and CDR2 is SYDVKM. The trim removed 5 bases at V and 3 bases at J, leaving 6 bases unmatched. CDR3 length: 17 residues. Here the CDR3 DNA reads TGTGCCAGCAGTCCGCCCGGACTAGCGGGGGACACCGGGGAGCTGTTTTTT. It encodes CASSPPGLAGDTGELFF.